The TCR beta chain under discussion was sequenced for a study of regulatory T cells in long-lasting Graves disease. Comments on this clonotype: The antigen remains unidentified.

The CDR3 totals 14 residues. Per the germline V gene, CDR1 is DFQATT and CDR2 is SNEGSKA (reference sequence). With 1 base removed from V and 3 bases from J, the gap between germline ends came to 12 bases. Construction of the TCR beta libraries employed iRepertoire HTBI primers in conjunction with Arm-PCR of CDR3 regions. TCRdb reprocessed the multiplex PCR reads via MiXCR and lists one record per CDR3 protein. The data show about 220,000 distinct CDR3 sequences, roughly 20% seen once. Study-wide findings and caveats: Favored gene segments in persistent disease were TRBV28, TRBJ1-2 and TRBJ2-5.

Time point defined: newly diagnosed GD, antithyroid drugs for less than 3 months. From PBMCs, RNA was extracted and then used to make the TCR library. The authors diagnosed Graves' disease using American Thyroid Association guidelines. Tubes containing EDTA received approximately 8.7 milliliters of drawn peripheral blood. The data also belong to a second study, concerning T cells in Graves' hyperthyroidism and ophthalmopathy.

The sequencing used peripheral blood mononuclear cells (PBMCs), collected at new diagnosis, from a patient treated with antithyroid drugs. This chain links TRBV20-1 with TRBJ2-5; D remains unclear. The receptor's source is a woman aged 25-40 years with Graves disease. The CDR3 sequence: CSARGSRTEETQYF. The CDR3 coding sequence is TGCAGTGCTAGAGGGTCAAGAACAGAAGAGACCCAGTACTTC.